These 27 T cell receptor beta chains were all obtained from the same sample, sequenced in a study of human T cells and chemical hapten exposure. Time point denoted: healthy volunteer bleed at 2 weeks. Total RNA extraction was carried out from unfractionated whole blood. TCRdb recomputed calls from the RACE reads with MiXCR, one row per CDR3 protein. The sample shows 130,000 or so distinct CDR3 sequences, approximately 9.5% of them seen only once. Sequenced material: whole blood. The receptors come from a male donor in good health. Some clones in this sample may be carry-over from other donors' samples.

This clonotype was detected ten times or more. The rearrangement links TRBV7-9 to TRBJ1-1; TRBD1 matches 7 bases. The ends lost 2 bases at V and 12 bases at J; junction bases unmatched: 18. The CDR3 is made up of 16 amino acids. Germline CDR1 is SEHNR and CDR2 is FQNEAQ (reference sequence). The CDR3: CASSLRPGRRARGPFF. As DNA, the CDR3 is TGTGCCAGCAGCTTAAGACCGGGACGGAGGGCAAGGGGGCCTTTCTTT.

This clonotype was seen more than once but under ten times. V is TRBV4-1 and J is TRBJ2-4; the D is unclear. Germline CDR1 and CDR2: MGHRA and YSYEKL. The V end was cut by 0 bases, the J end by 6 bases, with 12 bases between. CDR3 length equals 15 residues. The CDR3 nucleotides are TGCGCCAGCAGCCAAGATGGGCCAGTTCGAAACATTCAGTACTTC. Protein sequence: CASSQDGPVRNIQYF.

This clonotype showed up just a few times. This chain connects TRBV29-1 to TRBJ2-3; either TRBD1 or TRBD2 may supply D (5 bases each). CDR3 size: 14 residues. CDR1 and CDR2 from the germline V gene are SQVTM and ANQGSEA. Trimming pared 7 bases from V and 6 bases from J, leaving 20 bases between. The CDR3 here is CSGRDLSVGDTQYF. The CDR3 DNA is TGCAGCGGTAGGGACCTCTCCGTGGGGGATACGCAGTATTTT.

This clonotype was found many times. J is TRBJ1-2 and V is TRBV18; maybe TRBD1 (6 bases). Per the germline V gene, CDR1 is KGHSH and CDR2 is LQKENI. The CDR3 length is 15 residues. V was pared by 5 bases and J by 2 bases, with 15 bases between. The CDR3 loop reads CASSDEQGVNYGYTF. The CDR3 DNA follows: TGTGCCAGCTCAGACGAACAGGGCGTAAACTATGGCTACACCTTC.

The sample holds a few counts of this clonotype. V is TRBV19 and J is TRBJ2-3; no clear D gene. Germline V lookup: CDR1 LNHDA, CDR2 SQIVND (reference sequence). V lost 2 bases and J lost 4, with 7 bases in between. The CDR3 spans 13 residues. CDR3 sequence (DNA): TGTGCCAGTAGTATATCTATCCCAGATACGCAGTATTTT. It codes for CASSISIPDTQYF.

In its sample, this clonotype was seen a few times. The CDR3 DNA is TGCGCCAGCAGCCAAGGGCCCGGGAGATTGAACACTGAAGCTTTCTTT. This gives the protein CASSQGPGRLNTEAFF. V is TRBV4-1 and J is TRBJ1-1; D not certain. CDR3 length equals 16 residues. Trimming cost V 1 base and J 0 bases, with 12 bases left between them. Germline values: CDR1 MGHRA, CDR2 YSYEKL.

Concerning this clonotype itself: This sequence may be a read error, since a much larger clone differs from it by one base. The chain is built from TRBV7-2 and TRBJ2-1; 7 bases match TRBD2. With 5 bases clipped from V and 3 bases from J, the junction kept 13 bases outside the gene matches. The germline V gene encodes CDR1 SGHTA and CDR2 FQGNSA. The CDR3 extends over 17 amino acids. The CDR3 DNA reads as TGTGCCAGCAGCCCTCGACTAGCCCCGAACCTCTACAATGAGCAGTTCTTC. Translated: CASSPRLAPNLYNEQFF. The whole variable domain, filled in from reference TRBV7-2 and TRBJ2-1, reads GAGVSQSPSNKVTEKGKDVELRCDPISGHTALYWYRQSLGQGLEFLIYFQGNSAPDKSGLPSDRFSAERTGGSVSTLTIQRTQQEDSAVYLCASSPRLAPNLYNEQFFGPGTRLTVL.

CDR3 in amino acids: CASSPRTASYEQYF. In nucleotides, the CDR3 is TGTGCCAGCAGCCCCAGGACAGCCTCCTACGAGCAGTACTTC. This chain links TRBV7-9 with TRBJ2-7; D is perhaps TRBD1 (6 bases). CDR3 size: 14 residues. With 5 bases removed from V and 0 bases from J, the gap between germline ends came to 11 bases. The germline V gene has CDR1 SEHNR and CDR2 FQNEAQ (reference sequence).

This clonotype was detected ten times or more. CDR3 amino acids: CASSLRQSSYEQYF. DNA of the CDR3: TGTGCCAGCAGCTTAAGGCAGAGCTCCTACGAGCAGTACTTC. The rearrangement links TRBV7-2 to TRBJ2-7; no clear D. Germline V gene sequence: CDR1 SGHTA, CDR2 FQGNSA. CDR3 length: 14 residues. The germline V and J ends were trimmed by 2 bases and 0 bases, with 8 bases remaining between them.

Ten or more counts support this clonotype. Here the CDR3 DNA reads TGTGCCAGCTATGATTACCCTGGGGCCAACGTCCTGACTTTC. Residues: CASYDYPGANVLTF. The chain joins TRBV6-5 to TRBJ2-6; D uncertain. The V gene lost 8 bases and the J gene lost 2 bases, with 10 bases spanning the gap. This CDR3 region has 14 residues. Germline loops: CDR1 MNHEY, CDR2 SVGAGI.

This clonotype was found a few times. The genes are TRBV4-2 and TRBJ1-2; tentative D call: TRBD1 (5 bases). CDR3 length: 15 amino acids. Trimming pared 0 bases from V and 5 bases from J, leaving 13 bases between. Germline V gene lookup returns CDR1 LGHNA and CDR2 YNFKEQ. For the CDR3, the DNA is TGTGCCAGCAGCCAAGACGCGTCAACAGGTTATGGCTACACCTTC. Protein: CASSQDASTGYGYTF.

The rearrangement links TRBV6-2 or TRBV6-3 to TRBJ1-4; 7 bases align to TRBD1. The ends lost 8 bases at V and 0 bases at J; junction bases unmatched: 9. The CDR3 contains 16 residues. CDR1 and CDR2 (germline): MNHEY, SVGEGT. The CDR3 reads CASSGTDAATNEKLFF. The CDR3 nucleotides read TGTGCCAGCTCCGGGACAGACGCCGCAACTAATGAAAAACTGTTTTTT.

This clonotype was counted ten times or more. The chain is built from TRBV11-2 and TRBJ1-1; 9 bases line up with TRBD1. The CDR3 runs to 13 residues. With V trimmed by 5 bases and J by 5 bases, 3 bases remained unmatched. CDR1 and CDR2 (germline): SGHAT, FQNNGV. CDR3 DNA: TGTGCCAGCAGCACCGGGACAGGGACTGAAGCTTTCTTT. Translation: CASSTGTGTEAFF.

This clonotype came up many times. The V and J genes are TRBV18 and TRBJ2-5; D uncertain. V lost 4 bases and J lost 2, with 8 bases in between. The CDR3 totals 13 residues. The germline V gene has CDR1 KGHSH and CDR2 LQKENI. This CDR3 is CASSLGYQETQYF. CDR3 in DNA: TGTGCCAGCTCACTGGGGTATCAAGAGACCCAGTACTTC.

This clonotype was detected only a few times. This chain uses TRBV11-2 with TRBJ1-1, with TRBD1 identical over 12 bases. CDR1 is SGHAT, CDR2 FQNNGV, per germline. The CDR3 contains 14 residues. V was clipped by 3 bases and J by 8 bases; unmatched bases: 4. CDR3 bases: TGTGCCAGCAGCTTCGGGACAGGGGGCCTCGAAGCTTTCTTT. Protein product: CASSFGTGGLEAFF.

This clonotype turned up a few times. This sequence joins TRBV3-1 and TRBJ2-3, with D hard to call. The CDR3 is 15 residues long. V was cut by 4 bases and J by 2 bases, with 13 bases left in between. Germline-derived CDR1 and CDR2 are LGHDT and YNNKEL (reference sequence). The CDR3 loop reads CASSPLLKLTDTQYF. CDR3 nucleotides: TGTGCCAGCAGCCCGCTCTTGAAACTCACAGATACGCAGTATTTT.

The sample holds a few counts of this clonotype. The chain joins TRBV6-2 or TRBV6-3 to TRBJ1-1; the D is unclear. The CDR3 covers 15 residues. V lost 7 bases to trimming and J lost 0 bases, with 15 bases between them. Germline V gene lookup returns CDR1 MNHEY and CDR2 SVGEGT. The CDR3 is CASTYGVPMNTEAFF. The DNA of the CDR3 is TGTGCCAGCACCTACGGAGTGCCTATGAACACTGAAGCTTTCTTT.

The sample holds a few counts of this clonotype. V is TRBV18 and J is TRBJ1-1; D call uncertain. Germline CDR1 and CDR2: KGHSH and LQKENI. V shed 4 bases and J shed 2 bases, with 11 bases lying between them. CDR3 length: 14 residues. CDR3 nucleotide sequence: TGTGCCAGCTCACGAGAGGACCCCAACACTGAAGCTTTCTTT. As protein: CASSREDPNTEAFF.

This clonotype was counted only a few times. V gene TRBV5-1 combines with J gene TRBJ1-1, with 7 bases aligning to TRBD1. CDR1 SGHRS and CDR2 YFSETQ come from the germline V gene. The CDR3 sequence is 15 residues long. V shed 0 bases, J shed 4 bases, and the junction held 6 bases outside the gene matches. CDR3: CASSLEGQGGTEAFF. The CDR3 region has the DNA TGCGCCAGCAGCTTGGAGGGTCAGGGGGGCACTGAAGCTTTCTTT.

This clonotype was observed at least ten times. The CDR3 here is CASTPMPGAYYNEQFF. DNA for the CDR3: TGTGCCAGCACCCCCATGCCGGGGGCTTACTACAATGAGCAGTTCTTC. The V call is TRBV12-3 or TRBV12-4, the J call TRBJ2-1; either TRBD1 or TRBD2 may supply D (6 bases each). Deletions cut 7 bases from V and 3 bases from J, with 19 bases between. The CDR3 length is 16 residues.

Concerning this clonotype: The junction shows a germline mismatch at one end, possibly a read error. The CDR3 DNA follows: TGTGTCAGCAGCATTTACCTACAGGGAGCAGGGGAAAAACTGTTTTTT. This encodes CVSSIYLQGAGEKLFF. The gene calls are TRBV7-8 and TRBJ1-4, with D tentatively TRBD1 (6 bases). The germline V gene has CDR1 SGHVS and CDR2 FQNEAQ. The CDR3 extends over 16 amino acids. Full variable domain (rest looked up from reference TRBV7-8 and TRBJ1-4): GAGVSQSPRYKVAKRGQDVALRCDPISGHVSLFWYQQALGQGPEFLTYFQNEAQLDKSGLPSDRFFAERPEGSVSTLKIQRTQQEDSAVYLCVSSIYLQGAGEKLFFGSGTQLSVL.

This clonotype was seen many times. This chain links TRBV5-1 with TRBJ1-2; D remains unclear. Germline CDR1 SGHRS, CDR2 YFSETQ. The CDR3 consists of 15 residues. V was shortened by 0 bases and J by 0 bases, with 9 bases between the two germline ends. Here the CDR3 DNA reads TGCGCCAGCAGCTTGGCCGACGGCGCTAACTATGGCTACACCTTC. This encodes CASSLADGANYGYTF. Full variable domain (outside the CDR3, taken from reference TRBV5-1 and TRBJ1-2): KAGVTQTPRYLIKTRGQQVTLSCSPISGHRSVSWYQQTPGQGLQFLFEYFSETQRNKGNFPGRFSGRQFSNSRSEMNVSTLELGDSALYLCASSLADGANYGYTFGSGTRLTVV.

This clonotype was counted at least ten times. The rearrangement links TRBV5-1 to TRBJ2-3; D unclear. V was cut by 0 bases and J by 4 bases, with 12 bases left in between. The germline gives CDR1 SGHRS, CDR2 YFSETQ. CDR3 length equals 15 residues. DNA of the CDR3: TGCGCCAGCAGCTTGGAAGTACAGTTGGCAGATACGCAGTATTTT. It translates to CASSLEVQLADTQYF.

This clonotype has more than one count but fewer than ten. The chain has TRBV12-5 and TRBJ2-2, with 10 bases matching TRBD2. Germline assignment: CDR1 LGHNT and CDR2 FRNRAP. The CDR3 loop spans 20 amino acids. Germline trimming cut 1 base from V and 3 bases from J; bases unmatched to any gene: 14. CDR3: CASGLGYPGLATLDTGELFF. The CDR3 DNA reads as TGTGCTAGTGGTTTGGGTTACCCGGGACTAGCGACTCTCGACACCGGGGAGCTGTTTTTT.

This clonotype has at least ten counts. This chain joins TRBV28 and TRBJ2-7, with 15 bases matching TRBD2. The germline V gene has CDR1 MDHEN and CDR2 SYDVKM. This CDR3 is 19 amino acids long. The V and J ends lost 4 bases and 2 bases, in that order; junction bases with no gene match: 12. As DNA, the CDR3 is TGTGCCAGCAGTTCGCCGGTCCCGGGACTAGCGGGAGGACCCTACGAGCAGTACTTC. Protein: CASSSPVPGLAGGPYEQYF.

This clonotype was counted many times. The chain uses TRBV20-1 and TRBJ2-1, with 9 bases lining up with TRBD1. Germline trimming cut 4 bases from V and 7 bases from J; bases unmatched to any gene: 8. Germline CDR1 DFQATT, CDR2 SNEGSKA (reference sequence). The CDR3 is 14 amino acids. The CDR3 DNA sequence: TGCAGTGCTAACCGGGACAGGGCCTCGAATGAGCAGTTCTTC. Translating it yields CSANRDRASNEQFF.

This clonotype has more than one count but fewer than ten. This chain uses TRBV6-4 with TRBJ2-3; TRBD2 agrees at 12 bases. Germline CDR1 reads MRHNA; CDR2 reads SNTAGT. Trimming removed 7 bases from V and 4 bases from J; junction bases left unmatched: 6. CDR3 length: 15 amino acids. This CDR3 reads CASTKTSGSADTQYF. In DNA, the CDR3 is TGTGCCAGCACCAAGACTAGCGGGAGTGCAGATACGCAGTATTTT.